The 19 T cell receptor beta chains below all came from one sample that was sequenced in a study of CD4+ T cells in melanoma. The table came from immunoSEQ multiplex PCR; TCRdb's copy has only in-frame clones and leaves some out. The sample has about 120,000 clones, around 92% seen once. The sequenced sample consisted of peripheral blood. The receptors stem from a human donor with melanoma.

The chain combines TRBV6-1 with TRBJ1-5, with 12 bases matching TRBD1. Trimming at V came to 7 bases and at J to 6 bases, leaving 4 bases not matched to a gene. Germline V gene sequence: CDR1 MNHNS, CDR2 SASEGT. The CDR3 has 14 amino acids. CDR3 DNA: TGTGCCAGCACCGGGACAGGGGGCGTTCAGCCCCAGCATTTT. Its translation is CASTGTGGVQPQHF.

J is TRBJ2-2 and V is TRBV2; TRBD2 aligns across 10 bases. V was pared by 7 bases and J by 0 bases, with 20 bases of the junction left unmatched. The CDR3 is 21 amino acids. Germline assignment: CDR1 SNHLY and CDR2 FYNNEI. Here the CDR3 reads CASTGTSANYRDGANTGELFF. The CDR3 nucleotides are TGTGCCAGCACAGGGACTAGCGCCAATTATCGAGATGGGGCGAACACCGGGGAGCTGTTTTTT.

The gene calls are TRBV19 and TRBJ2-7; 8 positions match TRBD2. The CDR3 is 14 amino acids. Germline CDR1 and CDR2: LNHDA and SQIVND (reference sequence). J lost 6 bases, V lost 3 bases, and 7 bases had no gene match. CDR3 region: CASSISGGRAEQYF. The CDR3 DNA reads TGTGCCAGTAGTATCTCGGGGGGGCGGGCCGAGCAGTACTTC.

The chain has TRBV5-6 and TRBJ2-1; D uncertain. Trimming pared 0 bases from V and 1 base from J, leaving 8 bases between. The CDR3 extends over 15 amino acids. Looked up from germline, CDR1 is SGHDT and CDR2 is YYEEEE. In nucleotides, the CDR3 is TGTGCCAGCAGCTTGGGCGGCCAATCCTACAATGAGCAGTTCTTC. Amino acids: CASSLGGQSYNEQFF.

The rearrangement joins TRBV4-2 to TRBJ1-6, with a possible D match to TRBD1 (6 bases). The CDR3 extends over 16 amino acids. The V end lost 4 bases, the J end lost 1 base, and 11 bases lay between the germline ends. Per the germline V gene, CDR1 is LGHNA and CDR2 is YNFKEQ. The chain's CDR3 is CASSRDRRSYNSPLHF. CDR3 nucleotides: TGTGCCAGCAGCCGAGACAGGCGATCCTATAATTCACCCCTCCACTTT.

The CDR3 protein is CASSSRGSYGYTF. CDR3 in DNA: TGCGCCAGCAGCTCCAGGGGGTCCTATGGCTACACCTTC. The genes are TRBV5-1 and TRBJ1-2; 7 bases are shared with TRBD1. CDR3 length equals 13 residues. Germline lookup yields CDR1 SGHRS and CDR2 YFSETQ. The trim removed 3 bases at V and 4 bases at J, leaving 3 bases unmatched.

The chain couples TRBV11-2 to TRBJ2-1, with 10 bases lining up with TRBD2. The V gene end was trimmed by 5 bases and the J gene end by 4 bases; junction bases not matched to a gene: 5. This CDR3 is built from 15 residues. Looked up from germline, CDR1 is SGHAT and CDR2 is FQNNGV. Written as DNA, the CDR3 is TGTGCCAGCAGCGTCGGACTAGCGGAATACAATGAGCAGTTCTTC. Its protein product is CASSVGLAEYNEQFF.

The V gene is TRBV9, the J gene TRBJ2-3; D may be TRBD2 (6 bases). V was clipped by 7 bases and J by 3 bases, with 6 bases between them. CDR1 is SGDLS, CDR2 YYNGEE, per germline. The CDR3 consists of 11 residues. The CDR3 spells CASGLTDTQYF. The CDR3 region has the DNA TGTGCCAGCGGACTAACAGATACGCAGTATTTT.

In DNA, the CDR3 is TGTGCCAGCAGCTTAGGGGGAGCGGGGAGCTATGGCTACACCTTC. It encodes CASSLGGAGSYGYTF. This sequence joins TRBV7-2 and TRBJ1-2; no definite D call. Germline values: CDR1 SGHTA, CDR2 FQGNSA. This CDR3 has 15 residues. Deletions cut 1 base from V and 4 bases from J, with 13 bases between.

V is TRBV6-1 and J is TRBJ2-1, with TRBD2 matching over 8 bases. V lost 7 bases, J lost 6 bases, and 5 bases stayed unmatched. The CDR3 has 13 residues. Germline lookup yields CDR1 MNHNS and CDR2 SASEGT. The CDR3, as DNA: TGTGCCAGCAATCTAGCGGGTGCCAATGAGCAGTTCTTC. Translated, it gives CASNLAGANEQFF.

The genes are TRBV5-6 and TRBJ1-3; D not certain. The CDR3 sequence is 14 residues long. Per germline, CDR1 SGHDT and CDR2 YYEEEE. The V end lost 4 bases, the J end lost 4 bases, and 12 bases lay between the germline ends. The CDR3 nucleotides are TGTGCCAGCAGCCCGGGGTTCGGCGGAAACACCATATATTTT. Encoded protein: CASSPGFGGNTIYF.

J is TRBJ2-3 and V is TRBV29-1; D gene ambiguous. Trimming cost V 4 bases and J 6 bases, with 11 bases left between them. The CDR3 extends over 12 amino acids. Germline CDR1 and CDR2: SQVTM and ANQGSEA. The DNA for the CDR3 is TGCAGCGTTGGTATCTCGAGGGATACGCAGTATTTT. Amino acid sequence: CSVGISRDTQYF.

The chain employs TRBV2 and TRBJ1-5; TRBD1 aligns across 7 bases. Trimming cost V 6 bases and J 0 bases; bases outside gene matches: 2. Germline V gene sequence: CDR1 SNHLY, CDR2 FYNNEI. The CDR3 runs to 14 residues. The chain's CDR3 is CASRDRLSNQPQHF. As DNA, the CDR3 is TGTGCCAGCAGGGACAGGCTTAGCAATCAGCCCCAGCATTTT.

This clone was counted between two and nine times. The V and J genes are TRBV30 and TRBJ1-1; the D is unclear. Germline V gene data show CDR1 as GTSNPN and CDR2 as SVGIG (reference sequence). The CDR3 consists of 13 residues. Deletions cut 5 bases from V and 0 bases from J, with 10 bases between. CDR3 loop: CAWGNTMNTEAFF. The CDR3 region has the DNA TGTGCCTGGGGAAATACAATGAACACTGAAGCTTTCTTT. Combining the CDR3 with reference TRBV30 and TRBJ1-1 gives the whole variable domain SQTIHQWPATLVQPVGSPLSLECTVEGTSNPNLYWYRQAAGRGLQLLFYSVGIGQISSEVPQNLSASRPQDRQFILSSKKLLLSDSGFYLCAWGNTMNTEAFFGQGTRLTVV.

The chain employs TRBV27 and TRBJ1-4; unclear D gene. There are 14 residues in the CDR3. Germline CDR1 MNHEY, CDR2 SMNVEV (reference sequence). The V end was cut by 5 bases, the J end by 7 bases, with 14 bases between. The CDR3 sequence is CASSSRAGSEKLFF. For the CDR3, the DNA is TGTGCCAGCAGTAGTCGGGCCGGCAGTGAAAAACTGTTTTTT.

The chain joins TRBV27 to TRBJ2-1, with 9 bases lining up with TRBD1. CDR3 length: 16 amino acids. Per germline, CDR1 MNHEY and CDR2 SMNVEV (reference sequence). With 1 base clipped from V and 6 bases from J, the junction kept 7 bases outside the gene matches. The CDR3 DNA is TGTGCCAGCAGTTTATTAGGCGACAGGGGGTCCAATGAGCAGTTCTTC. It codes for CASSLLGDRGSNEQFF.

V gene TRBV18 combines with J gene TRBJ2-5; 8 bases fit TRBD1. V dropped 2 bases and J dropped 2; count of bases not matched to a gene: 7. Germline CDR1 is KGHSH and CDR2 is LQKENI. The CDR3 totals 16 residues. This CDR3 is CASSPFPGGRQETQYF. CDR3 nucleotide sequence: TGTGCCAGCTCACCATTTCCAGGGGGCCGGCAAGAGACCCAGTACTTC.

This chain uses TRBV23-1 with TRBJ1-1; D call uncertain. TRBV23-1 falls under the ORF class, with uncertain function. The CDR3 has 20 residues. V lost 4 bases and J lost 0, with 27 bases in between. CDR3 bases: TGCGCCAGCAGTCCATGCCGACCCCCCGGGCCTGGGGTCATGAACACTGAAGCTTTCTTT. Protein product: CASSPCRPPGPGVMNTEAFF.

The chain joins TRBV5-4 to TRBJ2-1; the D gene is possibly TRBD1 (6 bases). This CDR3 comprises 14 residues. Trimming pared 0 bases from V and 5 bases from J, leaving 9 bases between. The V gene's germline CDR1 is SGHNT and CDR2 YYREEE (reference sequence). The CDR3 loop is CASSLGQGHNEQFF. The DNA for the CDR3 is TGTGCCAGCAGCTTGGGGCAGGGGCACAATGAGCAGTTCTTC.